A selection of T cell receptor beta chains follows, all from one sample in a study of control samples from healthy donors and cancer patients. TCRdb's table, derived via immunoSEQ multiplex PCR, lists solely in-frame clones and lacks some. The profile shows about 98,000 clones, around 80% of them singletons. Sequenced input: blood. The receptors shown here come from a man between 60 and 70 years old in good health. Both conserved end residues are part of each CDR3. The D gene is left open where the match is weak. Size values are once, few and many counts, or a class for expanded clones, and some rows have none.

D gene | J gene | clone size | V gene | CDR3 DNA | CDR3 protein
NA | TRBJ1-1 | NA | TRBV9 | TGTGCCAGCAGCGTAGGGGGCAGCTCGGAAGCTTTCTTT | CASSVGGSSEAFF
NA | TRBJ1-2 | once | TRBV12-3/TRBV12-4 | TGTGCCAGCAGTTTAGCAGGGGCTCTGGGCTACACCTTC | CASSLAGALGYTF
TRBD2 | TRBJ2-1 | NA | TRBV13 | TGTGCCAGCAGCTTAGGGGAGCGGGGCGACAATGAGCAGTTCTTC | CASSLGERGDNEQFF
NA | TRBJ1-1 | few | TRBV2 | TGTGCCAGCGGACCTTCAGGGGTCGGCACTGAAGCTTTCTTT | CASGPSGVGTEAFF
NA | TRBJ2-2 | NA | TRBV30 | TGTGCCTGGGTCGATCGAGGGGGTACCGGGGAGCTGTTTTTT | CAWVDRGGTGELFF
NA | TRBJ2-1 | NA | TRBV20-1 | TGCAGTGCTAGTCTAGGCAGGGGCGGTTACAATGAGCAGTTCTTC | CSASLGRGGYNEQFF
TRBD2 | TRBJ2-5 | few | TRBV6-1 | TGTGCCAGCAGTGAAGGGTCTGGCGGGGGACGAGAGACCCAGTACTTC | CASSEGSGGGRETQYF
NA | TRBJ2-2 | NA | TRBV28 | TGTGCCAGCAGCCCCGGGGGATTGAGGAACACCGGGGAGCTGTTTTTT | CASSPGGLRNTGELFF
NA | TRBJ2-5 | NA | TRBV7-9 | TGTGCCAGCTCGACATCCGGGACACGGAATAGGGGTGGTGTCCAGTACTTC | CASSTSGTRNRGGVQYF
NA | TRBJ1-2 | few | TRBV30 | TGTGCCTGGAGTGTCACTCCTTCCTATGGCTACACCTTC | CAWSVTPSYGYTF
TRBD2 | TRBJ2-5 | NA | TRBV15 | TGTGCCACCAGCAGAGTGGCGGGGGAGAGAGAGACCCAGTACTTC | CATSRVAGERETQYF
NA | TRBJ2-2 | NA | TRBV30 | TGTGCCTGGCTTACAGGGGAGGTCCAGCTGTTTTTT | CAWLTGEVQLFF
TRBD1 | TRBJ2-2 | NA | TRBV5-1 | TGCGCCAGCAGGGGTGGGACAGGGATGACCGGGGAGCTGTTTTTT | CASRGGTGMTGELFF
TRBD1 | TRBJ2-2 | NA | TRBV30 | TGTGCCTGGGTTACAGGGGGGACCGGGGAGCTGTTTTTT | CAWVTGGTGELFF
TRBD2 | TRBJ2-1 | once | TRBV7-6 | TGTGCCAGCAGCTTAGAGGGTTCGGTAGCGGGTAGTCTGGGTAATGAGCAGTTCTTC | CASSLEGSVAGSLGNEQFF
TRBD2 | TRBJ2-4 | NA | TRBV29-1 | TGCAGCGTTGAATTAGGTAGCGGGAGCAGATACATTCAGTACTTC | CSVELGSGSRYIQYF
NA | TRBJ2-1 | once | TRBV6-1 | TGTGCCAGCAGTGAATCTGTGAGGCAACCTACTTACAATGAGCAGTTCTTC | CASSESVRQPTYNEQFF
NA | TRBJ1-1 | NA | TRBV6-5 | TGTGCCAGCAGTCCCGACCCCATGAACACTGAAGCTTTCTTT | CASSPDPMNTEAFF
TRBD2 | TRBJ2-7 | once | TRBV7-9 | TGTGCCAGCAGCCGACTAGCGGGAGAGGACGAGCAGTACTTC | CASSRLAGEDEQYF
TRBD2 | TRBJ2-3 | NA | TRBV2 | TGTGCCAGCAGCGCGACACTAGCGGGAGGGCGAGATACGCAGTATTTT | CASSATLAGGRDTQYF
TRBD1 | TRBJ1-1 | NA | TRBV6-4 | TGTGCCAGCAGCCCCGGGACAGGGGGGTACACTGAAGCTTTCTTT | CASSPGTGGYTEAFF
NA | TRBJ2-4 | NA | TRBV2 | TGTGCCAGCAGTGAATCGCGGGGGCCAAACATTCAGTACTTC | CASSESRGPNIQYF
NA | TRBJ2-2 | few | TRBV19 | TGTGCCAGTAAAAAGGAGAACACCGGGGAGCTGTTTTTT | CASKKENTGELFF
NA | TRBJ2-2 | NA | TRBV7-9 | TGTGCCAGCAGCTCCATGGAGCGGGGGGAGCTGTTTTTT | CASSSMERGELFF
TRBD2 | TRBJ2-3 | NA | TRBV5-4 | TGTGCCAGCAGCACCCCTACTAGCGGAGGTAGCACAGATACGCAGTATTTT | CASSTPTSGGSTDTQYF
TRBD2 | TRBJ2-3 | NA | TRBV15 | TGTGCCACCAGCAGAGTCCGAGCGGGGGGGACAGATACGCAGTATTTT | CATSRVRAGGTDTQYF
TRBD1 | TRBJ1-1 | NA | TRBV5-1 | TGCGCCAGCAGCCCTCCGGGACAGGGTACTGAAGCTTTCTTT | CASSPPGQGTEAFF
TRBD1 | TRBJ2-5 | NA | TRBV2 | TGTGCCAGCAGTAGGGACAGGGCGGTTCGGGAGACCCAGTACTTC | CASSRDRAVRETQYF
NA | TRBJ2-3 | NA | TRBV30 | TGTGCCTGGAGTCGAGGGGCTGATGGAGTCACAGATACGCAGTATTTT | CAWSRGADGVTDTQYF
NA | TRBJ2-5 | NA | TRBV5-8 | TGTGCCAGCAGCTTGCCTTGGAGGGGAAAAGAGACCCAGTACTTC | CASSLPWRGKETQYF
NA | TRBJ1-2 | NA | TRBV18 | TGTGCCAGCTCACCATCAGCACAAGGGATTTGGGGCTACACCTTC | CASSPSAQGIWGYTF
NA | TRBJ2-7 | NA | TRBV6-5 | TGTGCCAGCAGTTACGGGATCTCCTACGAGCAGTACTTC | CASSYGISYEQYF
NA | TRBJ2-3 | NA | TRBV30 | TGTGCCTGGAGTACAGGCGCGGCAGATACGCAGTATTTT | CAWSTGAADTQYF